A selection of T cell receptor beta chains follows, all from one sample in a study of T cell responses to AZD1222 COVID-19 vaccine. Generated by immunoSEQ multiplex PCR, the TCRdb table keeps only in-frame clones and is missing some. The clone table shows about 140,000 clones, with the ten largest holding 2.2%. Sequenced: peripheral blood. Source of these receptors: an adult in good health. CDR3s include the opening cysteine and the closing phenylalanine or tryptophan. The order of the fields is V gene, CDR3 length, D gene, J gene, CDR3 protein, CDR3 DNA. A D gene is named only where the DNA matches it firmly.

v_gene: TRBV29-1; len: 12; d_gene: TRBD1; j_gene: TRBJ1-5; CDR3aa: CSVGQGNQPQHF; CDR3nt: TGCAGCGTGGGACAGGGCAATCAGCCCCAGCATTTT
v_gene: TRBV27; len: 13; d_gene: TRBD1; j_gene: TRBJ1-5; CDR3aa: CASKGTGRQPQHF; CDR3nt: TGTGCCAGCAAGGGGACAGGGCGTCAGCCCCAGCATTTT
v_gene: TRBV19; len: 15; d_gene: TRBD2; j_gene: TRBJ2-1; CDR3aa: CASRTSGDSYNEQFF; CDR3nt: TGTGCCAGCCGGACTAGCGGGGACTCCTACAATGAGCAGTTCTTC
v_gene: TRBV5-1; len: 16; d_gene: TRBD2; j_gene: TRBJ2-5; CDR3aa: CASSLDGSGGVETQYF; CDR3nt: TGCGCCAGCAGCTTGGATGGTAGCGGGGGGGTAGAGACCCAGTACTTC
v_gene: TRBV10-3; len: 15; d_gene: -; j_gene: TRBJ1-6; CDR3aa: CAISEGAVSVAPLHF; CDR3nt: TGTGCCATCAGTGAAGGGGCCGTCAGCGTCGCACCCCTCCACTTT
v_gene: TRBV18; len: 16; d_gene: TRBD2; j_gene: TRBJ2-3; CDR3aa: CASSTSSGGATDTQYF; CDR3nt: TGTGCCAGCTCAACGTCTAGCGGGGGGGCTACAGATACGCAGTATTTT
v_gene: TRBV7-2; len: 14; d_gene: TRBD1; j_gene: TRBJ1-3; CDR3aa: CASSFGGGTNTIYF; CDR3nt: TGTGCCAGCAGCTTCGGAGGGGGCACAAACACCATATATTTT
v_gene: TRBV6-4; len: 13; d_gene: -; j_gene: TRBJ2-3; CDR3aa: CASSDESTDTQYF; CDR3nt: TGTGCCAGCAGTGACGAAAGCACAGATACGCAGTATTTT
v_gene: TRBV10-1; len: 14; d_gene: -; j_gene: TRBJ2-5; CDR3aa: CASSERGPQETQYF; CDR3nt: TGCGCCAGCAGTGAGCGGGGGCCCCAAGAGACCCAGTACTTC
v_gene: TRBV19; len: 15; d_gene: TRBD1; j_gene: TRBJ1-5; CDR3aa: CASDGQGLSNQPQHF; CDR3nt: TGTGCCAGTGATGGACAGGGACTTAGCAATCAGCCCCAGCATTTT
v_gene: TRBV5-1; len: 13; d_gene: TRBD1; j_gene: TRBJ2-7; CDR3aa: CASSDRETYEQYF; CDR3nt: TGCGCCAGCAGCGACAGGGAGACCTACGAGCAGTACTTC
v_gene: TRBV29-1; len: 14; d_gene: -; j_gene: TRBJ2-1; CDR3aa: CSVEDRNHYNEQFF; CDR3nt: TGCAGCGTTGAAGACCGGAACCATTACAATGAGCAGTTCTTC
v_gene: TRBV2; len: 16; d_gene: TRBD1; j_gene: TRBJ1-1; CDR3aa: CASSRGTGEWGTEAFF; CDR3nt: TGTGCCAGCAGCCGGGGGACAGGGGAGTGGGGTACTGAAGCTTTCTTT
v_gene: TRBV28; len: 15; d_gene: -; j_gene: TRBJ1-6; CDR3aa: CASSHRDSPNSPLHF; CDR3nt: TGTGCCAGCAGCCACAGGGATAGCCCGAATTCACCCCTCCACTTT
v_gene: TRBV11-2; len: 14; d_gene: -; j_gene: TRBJ1-4; CDR3aa: CASSRGSTNEKLFF; CDR3nt: TGTGCCAGCAGTAGGGGGTCAACTAATGAAAAACTGTTTTTT
v_gene: TRBV6-1; len: 16; d_gene: TRBD1; j_gene: TRBJ1-5; CDR3aa: CASSEVMGTGNQPQHF; CDR3nt: TGTGCCAGCAGTGAAGTTATGGGGACAGGTAATCAGCCCCAGCATTTT
v_gene: TRBV18; len: 15; d_gene: -; j_gene: TRBJ2-5; CDR3aa: CASSPPNGESETQYF; CDR3nt: TGTGCCAGCTCACCACCGAACGGAGAGTCGGAGACCCAGTACTTC
v_gene: TRBV5-1; len: 16; d_gene: TRBD1; j_gene: TRBJ2-2; CDR3aa: CASSKDRGVDTGELFF; CDR3nt: TGCGCCAGCAGCAAGGACAGGGGGGTTGACACCGGGGAGCTGTTTTTT
v_gene: TRBV12-2; len: 14; d_gene: -; j_gene: TRBJ1-2; CDR3aa: CASRDLQGLYGYTF; CDR3nt: TGTGCAAGTCGCGACCTTCAGGGGCTCTATGGCTACACCTTC
v_gene: TRBV5-4; len: 17; d_gene: -; j_gene: TRBJ1-6; CDR3aa: CASSSRREGPHNSPLHF; CDR3nt: TGTGCCAGCAGTTCCCGGAGAGAGGGCCCCCATAATTCACCCCTCCACTTT
v_gene: TRBV19; len: 14; d_gene: -; j_gene: TRBJ2-2; CDR3aa: CASRWEGNTGELFF; CDR3nt: TGTGCCAGTAGGTGGGAAGGGAACACCGGGGAGCTGTTTTTT
v_gene: TRBV25-1; len: 18; d_gene: -; j_gene: TRBJ2-2; CDR3aa: CASSTSLSGASVTGELFF; CDR3nt: TGTGCCAGCTCGACATCCCTCTCGGGGGCCTCGGTCACCGGGGAGCTGTTTTTT
v_gene: TRBV15; len: 14; d_gene: TRBD1; j_gene: TRBJ1-4; CDR3aa: CATSPGGENEKLFF; CDR3nt: TGTGCCACCAGTCCAGGGGGGGAAAATGAAAAACTGTTTTTT
v_gene: TRBV12-5; len: 20; d_gene: TRBD1; j_gene: TRBJ1-2; CDR3aa: CASGLVGSGQSKPVGYGYTF; CDR3nt: TGTGCTAGTGGTTTGGTCGGTTCGGGACAGTCAAAACCCGTCGGCTATGGCTACACCTTC
v_gene: TRBV3-1/TRBV3-2; len: 17; d_gene: TRBD2; j_gene: TRBJ2-3; CDR3aa: CASSLSRLAGYTDTQYF; CDR3nt: TGTGCCAGCAGCCTGAGTCGACTAGCGGGGTACACAGATACGCAGTATTTT
v_gene: TRBV4-1; len: 16; d_gene: -; j_gene: TRBJ2-5; CDR3aa: CASSQGGTGRSETQYF; CDR3nt: TGCGCCAGCAGCCAAGGTGGGACCGGGAGATCGGAGACCCAGTACTTC
v_gene: TRBV5-6; len: 15; d_gene: -; j_gene: TRBJ2-2; CDR3aa: CASSLTGGQGGELFF; CDR3nt: TGTGCCAGCAGCTTGACCGGGGGGCAGGGCGGGGAGCTGTTTTTT
v_gene: TRBV7-3; len: 14; d_gene: -; j_gene: TRBJ2-3; CDR3aa: CASSLQGSTDTQYF; CDR3nt: TGTGCCAGCAGCTTACAGGGGAGCACAGATACGCAGTATTTT
v_gene: TRBV19; len: 12; d_gene: -; j_gene: TRBJ1-2; CDR3aa: CASSAWTGGYTF; CDR3nt: TGTGCCAGTAGTGCCTGGACGGGGGGCTACACCTTC
v_gene: TRBV5-1; len: 16; d_gene: -; j_gene: TRBJ1-3; CDR3aa: CASSVETGRSGNTIYF; CDR3nt: TGCGCCAGCAGCGTGGAAACAGGGCGCTCTGGAAACACCATATATTTT
v_gene: TRBV4-2; len: 15; d_gene: -; j_gene: TRBJ1-1; CDR3aa: CASSQVFGPNTEAFF; CDR3nt: TGTGCCAGCAGCCAAGTTTTCGGCCCGAACACTGAAGCTTTCTTT
v_gene: TRBV27; len: 14; d_gene: -; j_gene: TRBJ1-2; CDR3aa: CASSFNRASYGYTF; CDR3nt: TGTGCCAGCAGTTTTAACAGGGCTAGCTATGGCTACACCTTC
v_gene: TRBV6-1; len: 17; d_gene: -; j_gene: TRBJ1-1; CDR3aa: CASSEGYFSRIKNEAFF; CDR3nt: TGTGCCAGCAGTGAAGGTTATTTTTCCCGAATTAAGAACGAAGCTTTCTTT
v_gene: TRBV5-1; len: 22; d_gene: TRBD1; j_gene: TRBJ2-1; CDR3aa: CASSFGPEGNSPRDRGRVEQFF; CDR3nt: TGCGCCAGCAGCTTTGGGCCCGAGGGAAACTCCCCCCGGGACAGGGGGCGCGTCGAGCAGTTCTTC
v_gene: TRBV11-1; len: 15; d_gene: TRBD1; j_gene: TRBJ1-3; CDR3aa: CASSVTGGRGNTIYF; CDR3nt: TGTGCCAGCAGCGTGACAGGGGGAAGAGGAAACACCATATATTTT
v_gene: TRBV7-2; len: 15; d_gene: -; j_gene: TRBJ1-4; CDR3aa: CASSLGSTTNEKLFF; CDR3nt: TGTGCCAGCAGCTTAGGATCCACAACTAATGAAAAACTGTTTTTT
v_gene: TRBV11-3; len: 16; d_gene: TRBD1; j_gene: TRBJ1-6; CDR3aa: CASSASGTGGFRPLHF; CDR3nt: TGTGCCAGCAGCGCCTCCGGGACAGGGGGATTTCGGCCCCTCCACTTT
v_gene: TRBV29-1; len: 13; d_gene: -; j_gene: TRBJ1-1; CDR3aa: CSARTDPNTEAFF; CDR3nt: TGCAGCGCCCGGACAGACCCAAACACTGAAGCTTTCTTT
v_gene: TRBV19; len: 14; d_gene: -; j_gene: TRBJ1-1; CDR3aa: CASSMGHPNTEAFF; CDR3nt: TGTGCCAGTAGTATGGGACACCCGAACACTGAAGCTTTCTTT
v_gene: TRBV6-5; len: 13; d_gene: TRBD1; j_gene: TRBJ1-1; CDR3aa: CASRDRDGSTAFF; CDR3nt: TGTGCCAGCAGGGACAGGGATGGGTCAACAGCTTTCTTT
v_gene: TRBV29-1; len: 13; d_gene: TRBD1; j_gene: TRBJ2-7; CDR3aa: CSVEGQGLYEQYF; CDR3nt: TGCAGCGTTGAGGGACAGGGGCTCTACGAGCAGTACTTC
v_gene: TRBV7-2; len: 13; d_gene: TRBD2; j_gene: TRBJ2-1; CDR3aa: CASSSQDRGGWFF; CDR3nt: TGTGCCAGCAGCTCCCAGGACCGGGGGGGGTGGTTCTTC
v_gene: TRBV28; len: 15; d_gene: -; j_gene: TRBJ1-2; CDR3aa: CASSSLGRGDYGYTF; CDR3nt: TGTGCCAGCAGTTCTCTCGGGAGGGGGGACTATGGCTACACCTTC
v_gene: TRBV4-1; len: 17; d_gene: TRBD2; j_gene: TRBJ2-3; CDR3aa: CASSQAETSGLTDTQYF; CDR3nt: TGCGCCAGCAGCCAAGCAGAGACTAGCGGTCTCACAGATACGCAGTATTTT
v_gene: TRBV7-2; len: 13; d_gene: -; j_gene: TRBJ1-1; CDR3aa: CASSFGTRRWAFF; CDR3nt: TGTGCCAGCAGCTTCGGGACAAGGCGGTGGGCTTTCTTT
v_gene: TRBV7-2; len: 13; d_gene: -; j_gene: TRBJ1-1; CDR3aa: CASSLGVYTEAFF; CDR3nt: TGTGCCAGCAGCTTAGGGGTCTACACTGAAGCTTTCTTT
v_gene: TRBV19; len: 13; d_gene: TRBD1; j_gene: TRBJ2-7; CDR3aa: CASSTGTGYEQYF; CDR3nt: TGTGCCAGTAGTACGGGGACAGGGTACGAGCAGTACTTC
v_gene: TRBV5-5; len: 15; d_gene: TRBD1; j_gene: TRBJ1-5; CDR3aa: CASSPGQLSNQPQHF; CDR3nt: TGTGCCAGCAGCCCGGGACAGCTTAGCAATCAGCCCCAGCATTTT
v_gene: TRBV4-1; len: 14; d_gene: -; j_gene: TRBJ1-5; CDR3aa: CASSQEGGDQPQHF; CDR3nt: TGCGCCAGCAGCCAAGAAGGCGGGGATCAGCCCCAGCATTTT
v_gene: TRBV7-9; len: 16; d_gene: -; j_gene: TRBJ2-7; CDR3aa: CASSFKIGWQTDEQYF; CDR3nt: TGTGCCAGCAGCTTCAAGATCGGTTGGCAAACCGACGAGCAGTACTTC
v_gene: TRBV4-3; len: 15; d_gene: -; j_gene: TRBJ2-2; CDR3aa: CASSQDAPAYGELFF; CDR3nt: TGCGCCAGCAGCCAAGATGCACCTGCTTACGGGGAGCTGTTTTTT
v_gene: TRBV7-9; len: 14; d_gene: -; j_gene: TRBJ2-5; CDR3aa: CASSLGGVYETQYF; CDR3nt: TGTGCCAGCAGCTTAGGGGGGGTTTATGAGACCCAGTACTTC
v_gene: TRBV2; len: 16; d_gene: -; j_gene: TRBJ1-4; CDR3aa: CASSVGTVRTNEKLFF; CDR3nt: TGTGCCAGCAGTGTTGGGACGGTTAGAACTAATGAAAAACTGTTTTTT
v_gene: TRBV4-2; len: 16; d_gene: TRBD2; j_gene: TRBJ2-6; CDR3aa: CASSQAGGAGANVLTF; CDR3nt: TGTGCCAGCAGCCAGGCGGGGGGGGCTGGGGCCAACGTCCTGACTTTC
v_gene: TRBV7-2; len: 13; d_gene: -; j_gene: TRBJ1-5; CDR3aa: CASREYSNQPQHF; CDR3nt: TGTGCCAGCAGGGAGTATAGCAATCAGCCCCAGCATTTT
v_gene: TRBV6-5; len: 14; d_gene: TRBD2; j_gene: TRBJ2-5; CDR3aa: CASSYSGSGETQYF; CDR3nt: TGTGCCAGCAGTTACTCGGGTAGCGGGGAGACCCAGTACTTC
v_gene: TRBV5-6; len: 14; d_gene: -; j_gene: TRBJ1-1; CDR3aa: CASSFGLLNTEAFF; CDR3nt: TGTGCCAGCAGCTTTGGGCTCTTGAACACTGAAGCTTTCTTT
v_gene: TRBV11-2; len: 17; d_gene: -; j_gene: TRBJ2-3; CDR3aa: CASSPRGATWSTDTQYF; CDR3nt: TGTGCCAGCAGCCCCCGAGGGGCTACATGGAGCACAGATACGCAGTATTTT
v_gene: TRBV6-6; len: 16; d_gene: TRBD1; j_gene: TRBJ2-7; CDR3aa: CASSYSGQGASYEQYF; CDR3nt: TGTGCCAGCAGTTACTCGGGTCAGGGGGCCTCCTACGAGCAGTACTTC
v_gene: TRBV30; len: 13; d_gene: -; j_gene: TRBJ2-5; CDR3aa: CAWAGGFGETQYF; CDR3nt: TGTGCCTGGGCCGGGGGATTTGGAGAGACCCAGTACTTC